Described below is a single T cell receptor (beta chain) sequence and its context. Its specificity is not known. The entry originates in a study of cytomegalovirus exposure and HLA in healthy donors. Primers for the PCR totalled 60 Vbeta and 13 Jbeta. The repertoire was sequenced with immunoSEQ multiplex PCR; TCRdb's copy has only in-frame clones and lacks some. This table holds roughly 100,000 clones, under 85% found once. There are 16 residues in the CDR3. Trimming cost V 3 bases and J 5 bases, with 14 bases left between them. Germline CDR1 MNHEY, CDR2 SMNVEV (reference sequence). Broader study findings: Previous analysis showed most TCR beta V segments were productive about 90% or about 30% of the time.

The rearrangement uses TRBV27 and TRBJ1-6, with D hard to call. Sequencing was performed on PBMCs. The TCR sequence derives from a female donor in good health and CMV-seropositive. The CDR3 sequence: CASSFEVTPNNSPLHF. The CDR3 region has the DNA TGTGCCAGCAGTTTCGAGGTGACTCCTAATAATTCACCCCTCCACTTT.